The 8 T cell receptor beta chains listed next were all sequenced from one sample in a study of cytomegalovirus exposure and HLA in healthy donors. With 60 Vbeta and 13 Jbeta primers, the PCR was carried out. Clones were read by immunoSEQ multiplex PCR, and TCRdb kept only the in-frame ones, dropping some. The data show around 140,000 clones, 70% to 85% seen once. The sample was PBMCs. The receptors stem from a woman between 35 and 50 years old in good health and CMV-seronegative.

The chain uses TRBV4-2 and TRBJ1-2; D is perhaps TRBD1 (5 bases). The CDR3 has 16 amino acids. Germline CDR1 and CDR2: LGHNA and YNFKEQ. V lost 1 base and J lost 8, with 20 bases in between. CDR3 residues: CASSQGWAGRDAGYTF. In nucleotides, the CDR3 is TGTGCCAGCAGCCAAGGTTGGGCAGGGAGGGATGCAGGCTACACCTTC.

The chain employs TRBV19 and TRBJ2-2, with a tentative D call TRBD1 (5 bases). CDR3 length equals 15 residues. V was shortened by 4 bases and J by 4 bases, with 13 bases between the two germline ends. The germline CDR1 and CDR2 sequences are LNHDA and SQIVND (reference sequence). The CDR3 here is CASSKVTVITGELFF. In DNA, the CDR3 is TGTGCCAGTAGTAAGGTGACAGTTATCACCGGGGAGCTGTTTTTT.

CDR3: CSVEQGTRSYGYTF. As DNA, the CDR3 is TGCAGCGTTGAACAGGGGACACGGTCCTATGGCTACACCTTC. V is TRBV29-1 and J is TRBJ1-2, with D possibly being TRBD1 (6 bases). Germline assignment: CDR1 SQVTM and CDR2 ANQGSEA. Trimming left V 2 bases short and J 4 bases short, with 14 bases between. The CDR3 is 14 residues long.

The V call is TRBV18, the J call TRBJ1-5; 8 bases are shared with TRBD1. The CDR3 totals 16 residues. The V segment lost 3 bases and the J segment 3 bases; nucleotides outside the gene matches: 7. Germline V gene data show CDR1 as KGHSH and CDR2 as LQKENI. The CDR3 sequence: CASSPPDRDDNQPQHF. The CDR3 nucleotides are TGTGCCAGCTCACCCCCGGACAGGGATGACAATCAGCCCCAGCATTTT. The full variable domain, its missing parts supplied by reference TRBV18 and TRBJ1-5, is NAGVMQNPRHLVRRRGQEARLRCSPMKGHSHVYWYRQLPEEGLKFMVYLQKENIIDESGMPKERFSAEFPKEGPSILRIQQVVRGDSAAYFCASSPPDRDDNQPQHFGDGTRLSIL.

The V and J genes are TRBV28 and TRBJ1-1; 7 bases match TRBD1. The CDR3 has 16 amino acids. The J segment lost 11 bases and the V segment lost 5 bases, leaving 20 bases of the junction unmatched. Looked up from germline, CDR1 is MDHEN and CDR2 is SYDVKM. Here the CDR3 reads CASSVSLGGQGVGAFF. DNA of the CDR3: TGTGCCAGCAGTGTATCCCTCGGGGGTCAGGGGGTCGGGGCTTTCTTT.

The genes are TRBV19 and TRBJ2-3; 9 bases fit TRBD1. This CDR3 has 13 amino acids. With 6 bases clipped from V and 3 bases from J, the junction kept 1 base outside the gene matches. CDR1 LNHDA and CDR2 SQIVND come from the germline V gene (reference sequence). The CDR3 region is CASRGTGTDTQYF. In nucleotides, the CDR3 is TGTGCCAGTAGGGGGACAGGGACAGATACGCAGTATTTT.

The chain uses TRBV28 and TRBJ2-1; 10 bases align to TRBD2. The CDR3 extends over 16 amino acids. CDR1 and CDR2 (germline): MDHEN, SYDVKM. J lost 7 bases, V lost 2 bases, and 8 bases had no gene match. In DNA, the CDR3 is TGTGCCAGCAGTTTAAATGGGCTAGCGGGAGTTAATGAGCAGTTCTTC. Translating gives CASSLNGLAGVNEQFF.

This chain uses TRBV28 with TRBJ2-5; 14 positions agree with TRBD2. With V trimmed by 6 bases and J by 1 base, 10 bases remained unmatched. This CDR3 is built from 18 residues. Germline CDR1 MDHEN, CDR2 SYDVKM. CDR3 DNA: TGTGCCAGCAGCTCCGGGACTAGCGGGAGAGTACCCCAAGAGACCCAGTACTTC. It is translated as CASSSGTSGRVPQETQYF.